The T cell receptor (beta chain) described here comes from a study of shared clonotypes between healthy human individuals. Across the study: Used for every donor were three CD4 naive, three CD4 memory, two CD8 naive and one CD8 memory plate. Points from the study as a whole: Some naive CD4 clonotypes, roughly 4.7%, turned up in common across four donors. Only blood was sampled, and tissue TCR repertoires likely differ from blood ones. Shared clonotypes across all four donors exceeded non-shared ones in generation probability.

Libraries were prepared by immunoSEQ multiplex PCR; TCRdb keeps only in-frame clonotypes and omits some of them. The sample has roughly 1,100,000 clones; 60% to 80% are singletons. Concerning this clone: Antigen: not known.

The sequenced material came from memory CD4+ T cells sorted from blood. Noted subset: CD45RA-negative fraction. The origin of this receptor is a man aged 18 to 30 in good health.

Here the CDR3 DNA reads TGCGCCAGCAGTGGAGGCGGTAGCTCCTATAATTCACCCCTCCACTTT. It translates to CASSGGGSSYNSPLHF. V gene TRBV10-2 combines with J gene TRBJ1-6; D is unclear. The germline V and J ends were trimmed by 4 bases and 0 bases, with 10 bases remaining between them. Germline CDR1 is WSHSY and CDR2 is SAAADI. CDR3 length: 16 amino acids.